Listed below are T cell receptor beta chains from one sample, sequenced in a study of cytotoxic CD8 clonotypes in ibrutinib-treated CLL. Some clones are missing from TCRdb's copy, which holds only in-frame ones; the method was immunoSEQ multiplex PCR. The table lists about 300,000 clones, roughly three quarters of them singletons. This sample comprised PBMCs, obtained at disease progression, from a patient treated with ibrutinib. All receptors come from a human donor with chronic lymphocytic leukemia. Both conserved end residues are part of each CDR3. Only some rows state a clone size, as once, few, many or a class for expanded clones.

size	V	J	CDR3
.	TRBV9	TRBJ2-7	CASSPAPPEQYF
.	TRBV18	TRBJ1-1	CASSPGNWWTEAFF
once	TRBV19	TRBJ1-1	CASSIREGMNTEAFF
.	TRBV5-4	TRBJ2-7	CASSTIGTSGGTLNSYEQYF
.	TRBV2	TRBJ1-2	CASSDLANYGYTF
few	TRBV6-4	TRBJ2-7	CASSDVRREGREQYF
.	TRBV5-5	TRBJ1-2	CASSLGGQGLFNYGYTF
.	TRBV5-4	TRBJ2-7	CASSLWTSGYTSSYEQYF
.	TRBV4-1	TRBJ2-3	CASSQVSGGPRDTQYF
.	TRBV9	TRBJ1-2	CASSQDRDGYTF